The rows below give T cell receptor beta chains drawn from one sample of a study of OX40 agonist ivuxolimab in advanced cancers. Profiled with immunoSEQ multiplex PCR; TCRdb holds only in-frame clones, not every one. Here the sample spans approximately 83,000 clones, 81% being singletons. The material was CD4+ or CD8+ T cells sorted from blood, obtained in a trial of the OX40 agonist ivuxolimab. These TCRs come from an adult with an advanced solid tumor such as melanoma, head and neck, liver or kidney cancer. The conserved cysteine and the conserved F or W are not part of the CDR3 here.

>TRBV27|TRBJ1-2
ATATGSYGYT
>TRBV4-1|TRBJ2-5
ASSPGEASGEETQY
>TRBV9|TRBJ2-1
ASSARLADNEQF
>TRBV10-3|TRBJ2-7
AISHAVGTSYSYEQY
>TRBV27|TRBJ1-5
ASSWTGGGHQPQH
>TRBV28|TRBJ1-1
ASSPAGGGTEAF
>TRBV6-5|TRBJ1-3
ASSYSIQIGNTIY
>TRBV9|TRBJ1-1
ASSVVVNRDTEAF
>TRBV28|TRBJ2-1
ASSPSGSQGNEQF
>TRBV6-5|TRBJ2-4
ASSLQGARDIQY
>TRBV13|TRBJ1-3
ASSTQEGLGNTIY
>TRBV7-2|TRBJ2-7
ASSLAGREQY
>TRBV5-6|TRBJ2-1
ASSLDDRDYNEQF
>TRBV5-1|TRBJ1-1
ASSSDTHTEAF
>TRBV9|TRBJ2-3
ASSTNTDTQY
>TRBV21-1|TRBJ2-3
ASCPGTSGGRSTDTQY
>TRBV2|TRBJ2-2
ASSFANTGELF
>TRBV4-3|TRBJ2-5
ASSQGAGGGTQY
>TRBV13|TRBJ1-4
ASSLGTVFNEKLF
>TRBV21-1|TRBJ2-6
ASSKESPGTNVLT
>TRBV19|TRBJ1-3
ASTNWAFGNTIY
>TRBV5-8|TRBJ1-5
ASSLGARWGGQPQH
>TRBV5-1|TRBJ1-1
ASSSGLNTEAF
>TRBV4-1|TRBJ2-6
ASRQYRDRVGANVLT
>TRBV5-1|.
ASSTPGQIYEQY
>TRBV4-2|TRBJ1-3
ASSRERDRQSGNTIY
>TRBV7-6|TRBJ2-7
ASSFSGQVDEQY
>TRBV7-3|TRBJ2-5
ASSLQPTGTSGIKTQY
>TRBV2|TRBJ2-5
ASSTNRGETQY
>TRBV6-5|TRBJ1-1
ASSYWQGTEAF
>TRBV11-2|TRBJ2-7
ASSLDYDRAYEQY
>TRBV18|TRBJ1-6
ASSQDSNSPLH
>TRBV4-2|TRBJ2-5
ASSQLLPRGTIGETQY
>TRBV27|TRBJ1-2
ASSFGPSTGHSGYT
>TRBV6-1|TRBJ2-3
ASSEAGGRGDTQY
>TRBV7-9|TRBJ1-2
ASSLVGNYGYT
>TRBV6-1|TRBJ1-5
ASSVSGVSNQPQH
>TRBV7-2|TRBJ2-5
ASSLVGSGRGQETQY
>TRBV5-1|TRBJ1-1
ASSPRQGWVGRDTEAF
>TRBV6-1|TRBJ1-2
ASRRTGVFNYGYT
>TRBV27|TRBJ2-5
ASSFIIPTQY
>TRBV2|TRBJ1-1
ASRPTERAF
>TRBV6-5|TRBJ2-1
ASRAGRNEQF
>TRBV27|TRBJ2-7
ASSRRRDSYEQY
>TRBV5-1|TRBJ1-6
ASSLDEHSPLH
>TRBV5-5|TRBJ1-5
ASSPTTTGDQPQH
>TRBV5-1|TRBJ2-7
ASQASGGFYEQY
>TRBV7-9|TRBJ2-3
ASNQPGTDHTQY
>TRBV20-1|TRBJ2-1
SPKSGTEQF
>TRBV6-5|TRBJ2-3
ASSYGAGGPTDTQY
>TRBV6-5|TRBJ2-7
ASSLVSGQGGHEQY
>TRBV2|TRBJ1-1
ASTGGPETEAF
>TRBV25-1|TRBJ1-2
ASSDRGEGYT
>TRBV5-1|TRBJ2-2
ASSPWAGTRHTGELF
>TRBV10-3|TRBJ1-1
AISEGATEAF